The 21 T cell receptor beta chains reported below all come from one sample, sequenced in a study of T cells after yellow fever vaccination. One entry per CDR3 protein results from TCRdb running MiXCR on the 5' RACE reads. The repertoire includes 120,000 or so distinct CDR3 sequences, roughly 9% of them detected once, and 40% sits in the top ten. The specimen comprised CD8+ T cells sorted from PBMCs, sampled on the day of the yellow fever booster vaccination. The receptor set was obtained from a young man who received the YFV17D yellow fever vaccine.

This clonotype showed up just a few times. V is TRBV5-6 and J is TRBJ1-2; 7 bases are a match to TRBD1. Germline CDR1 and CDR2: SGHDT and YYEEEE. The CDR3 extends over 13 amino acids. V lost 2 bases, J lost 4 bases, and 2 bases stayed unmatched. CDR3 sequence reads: CASSFTGVYGYTF. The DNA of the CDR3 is TGTGCCAGCAGCTTCACAGGGGTCTATGGCTACACCTTC.

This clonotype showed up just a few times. The CDR3 region is CASSSTDRGLMGGELFF. The CDR3 DNA reads as TGTGCCAGCAGCTCCACAGACAGGGGGCTGATGGGCGGGGAGCTGTTTTTT. The rearrangement links TRBV11-2 to TRBJ2-2; TRBD1 matches at 10 bases. Looked up from germline, CDR1 is SGHAT and CDR2 is FQNNGV. Trimming cost V 4 bases and J 7 bases; bases outside gene matches: 12. CDR3 length equals 17 residues.

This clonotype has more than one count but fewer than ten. The CDR3 spells CASSFQGADGYTF. For the CDR3, the DNA is TGTGCCAGCAGCTTCCAGGGAGCGGACGGCTACACCTTC. The chain is built from TRBV5-4 and TRBJ1-2, with D possibly matching TRBD1 (5 bases). V was clipped by 2 bases and J by 8 bases, with 13 bases between them. This CDR3 spans 13 amino acids. From germline, CDR1 is SGHNT and CDR2 YYREEE (reference sequence).

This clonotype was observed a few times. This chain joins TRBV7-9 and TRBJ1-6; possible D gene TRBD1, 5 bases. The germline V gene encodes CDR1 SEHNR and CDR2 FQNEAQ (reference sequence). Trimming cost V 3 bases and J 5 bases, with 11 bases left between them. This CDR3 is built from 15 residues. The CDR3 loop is CASSFPDSDNSPLHF. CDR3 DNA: TGTGCCAGCAGCTTTCCAGACAGTGATAATTCACCCCTCCACTTT.

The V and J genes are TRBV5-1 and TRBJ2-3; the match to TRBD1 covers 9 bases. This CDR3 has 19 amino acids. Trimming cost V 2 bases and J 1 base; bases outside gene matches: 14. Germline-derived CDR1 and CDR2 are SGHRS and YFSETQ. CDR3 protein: CASSLADSTGGLGTDTQYF. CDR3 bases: TGCGCCAGCAGCTTAGCCGACTCGACAGGGGGTTTGGGCACAGATACGCAGTATTTT.

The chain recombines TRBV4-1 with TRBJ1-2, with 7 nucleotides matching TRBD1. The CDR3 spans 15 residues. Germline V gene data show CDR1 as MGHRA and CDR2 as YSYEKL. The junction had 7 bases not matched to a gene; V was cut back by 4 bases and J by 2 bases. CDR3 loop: CASSRLTGPNYGYTF. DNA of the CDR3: TGCGCCAGCAGCCGCTTGACAGGGCCAAACTATGGCTACACCTTC.

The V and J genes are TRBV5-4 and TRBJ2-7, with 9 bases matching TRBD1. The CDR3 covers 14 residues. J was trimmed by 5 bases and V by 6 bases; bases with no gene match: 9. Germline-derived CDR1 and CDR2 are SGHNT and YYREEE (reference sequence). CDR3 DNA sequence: TGTGCCAGCACCCGACAGGGGGTACGGGACGAGCAGTACGTC. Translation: CASTRQGVRDEQYV.

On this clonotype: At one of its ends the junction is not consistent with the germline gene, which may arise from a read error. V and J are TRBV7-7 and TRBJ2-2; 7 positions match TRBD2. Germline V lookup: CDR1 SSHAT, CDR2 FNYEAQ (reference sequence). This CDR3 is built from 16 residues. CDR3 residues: CASSPGRTSLGGELFF. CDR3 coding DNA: TGTGCTAGCAGCCCCGGGAGGACCAGCCTCGGCGGGGAGCTGTTTTTT.

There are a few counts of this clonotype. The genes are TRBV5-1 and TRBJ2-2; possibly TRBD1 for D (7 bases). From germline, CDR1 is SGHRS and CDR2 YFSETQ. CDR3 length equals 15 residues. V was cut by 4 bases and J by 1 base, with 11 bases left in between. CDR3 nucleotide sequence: TGCGCCAGCAGCCCGCGGGACAGGAACACCGGGGAGCTGTTTTTT. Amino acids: CASSPRDRNTGELFF.

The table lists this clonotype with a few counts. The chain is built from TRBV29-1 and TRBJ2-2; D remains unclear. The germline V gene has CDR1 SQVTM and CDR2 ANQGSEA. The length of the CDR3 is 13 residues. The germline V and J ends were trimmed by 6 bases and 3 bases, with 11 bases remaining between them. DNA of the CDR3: TGCAGCGTGGTCGGAACTGACACCGGGGAGCTGTTTTTT. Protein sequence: CSVVGTDTGELFF.

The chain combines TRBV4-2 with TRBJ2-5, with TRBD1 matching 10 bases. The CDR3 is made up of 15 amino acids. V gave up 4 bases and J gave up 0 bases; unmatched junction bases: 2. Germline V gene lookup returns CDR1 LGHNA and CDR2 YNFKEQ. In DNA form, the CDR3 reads TGTGCCAGCAGCCCCGGGACAGGGGACCAAGAGACCCAGTACTTC. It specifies CASSPGTGDQETQYF.

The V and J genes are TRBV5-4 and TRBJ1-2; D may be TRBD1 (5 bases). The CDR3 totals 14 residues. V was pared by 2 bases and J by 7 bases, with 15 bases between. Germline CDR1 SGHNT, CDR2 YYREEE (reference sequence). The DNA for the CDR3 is TGTGCCAGCAGCTTTTATGTGAGTCAGGGTGGCTACACCTTC. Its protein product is CASSFYVSQGGYTF.

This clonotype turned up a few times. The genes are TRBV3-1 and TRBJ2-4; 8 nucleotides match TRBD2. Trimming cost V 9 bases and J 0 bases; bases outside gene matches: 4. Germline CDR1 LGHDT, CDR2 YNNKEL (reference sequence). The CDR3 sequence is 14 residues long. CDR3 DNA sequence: TGTGCCAGTAGCGGGGAGCTAGCCAAAAACATTCAGTACTTC. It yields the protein CASSGELAKNIQYF.

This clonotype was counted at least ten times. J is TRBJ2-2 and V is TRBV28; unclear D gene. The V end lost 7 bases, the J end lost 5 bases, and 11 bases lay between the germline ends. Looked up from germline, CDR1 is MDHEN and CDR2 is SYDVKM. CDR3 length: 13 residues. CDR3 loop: CASTITGTGELFF. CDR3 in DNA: TGTGCCAGCACGATCACGGGTACCGGGGAGCTGTTTTTT.

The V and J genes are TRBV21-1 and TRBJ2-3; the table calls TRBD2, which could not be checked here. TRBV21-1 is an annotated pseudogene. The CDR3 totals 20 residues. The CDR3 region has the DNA TGTGCCAGCATACCCCACGAGGGGCGGGGGGCTACTTTAAGCACAGATACGCAGTATTTT. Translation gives CASIPHEGRGATLSTDTQYF.

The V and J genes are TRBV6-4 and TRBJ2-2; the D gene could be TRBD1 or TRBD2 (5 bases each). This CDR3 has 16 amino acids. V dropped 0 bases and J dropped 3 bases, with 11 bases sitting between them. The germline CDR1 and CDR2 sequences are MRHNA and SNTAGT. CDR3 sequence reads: CASSDSNGAHTGELFF. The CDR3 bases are TGTGCCAGCAGTGACTCCAACGGGGCACACACCGGGGAGCTGTTTTTT.

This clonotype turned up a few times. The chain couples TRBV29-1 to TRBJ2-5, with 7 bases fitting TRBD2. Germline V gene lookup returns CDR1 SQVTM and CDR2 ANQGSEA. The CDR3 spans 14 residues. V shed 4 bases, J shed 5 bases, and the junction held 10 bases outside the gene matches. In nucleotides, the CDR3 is TGCAGCGTTGTTGGGACTACAGTTGTCGAGACCCAGTACTTC. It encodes CSVVGTTVVETQYF.

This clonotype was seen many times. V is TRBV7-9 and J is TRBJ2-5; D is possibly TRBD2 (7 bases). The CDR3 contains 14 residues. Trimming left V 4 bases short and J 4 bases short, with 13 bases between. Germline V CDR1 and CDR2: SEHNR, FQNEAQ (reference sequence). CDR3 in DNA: TGTGCCAGCAGCTGGGGGCCGGGGGGAGAGACCCAGTACTTC. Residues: CASSWGPGGETQYF.

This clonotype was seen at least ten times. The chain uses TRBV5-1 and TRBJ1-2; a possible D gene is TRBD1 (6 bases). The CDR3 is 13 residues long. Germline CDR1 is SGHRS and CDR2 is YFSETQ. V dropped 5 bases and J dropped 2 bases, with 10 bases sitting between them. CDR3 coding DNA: TGCGCCAGCAGACTACAGGGAAACTATGGCTACACCTTC. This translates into CASRLQGNYGYTF.

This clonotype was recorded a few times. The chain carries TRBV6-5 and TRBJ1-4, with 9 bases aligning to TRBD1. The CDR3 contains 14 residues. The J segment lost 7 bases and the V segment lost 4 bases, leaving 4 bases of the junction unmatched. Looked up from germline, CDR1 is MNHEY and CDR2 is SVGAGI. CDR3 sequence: CASSSGTGPEKLFF. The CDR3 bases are TGTGCCAGCAGTTCCGGGACAGGGCCTGAAAAACTGTTTTTT.

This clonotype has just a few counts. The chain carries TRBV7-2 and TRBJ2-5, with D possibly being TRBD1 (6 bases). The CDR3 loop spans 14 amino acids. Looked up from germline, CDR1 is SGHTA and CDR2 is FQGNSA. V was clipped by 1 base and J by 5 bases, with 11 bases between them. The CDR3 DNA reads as TGTGCCAGCAGCTTAGGAGGGGGAAGGGAGACCCAGTACTTC. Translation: CASSLGGGRETQYF. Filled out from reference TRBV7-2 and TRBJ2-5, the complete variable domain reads GAGVSQSPSNKVTEKGKDVELRCDPISGHTALYWYRQSLGQGLEFLIYFQGNSAPDKSGLPSDRFSAERTGGSVSTLTIQRTQQEDSAVYLCASSLGGGRETQYFGPGTRLLVL.